These 8 T cell receptor beta chains originate from one sample sequenced in a study of T-cell memory formation after mild COVID-19. Each CDR3 protein is one row after TCRdb ran MiXCR on the 5' RACE reads. This sample has about 190,000 distinct CDR3 sequences; about 17% occur once, and the top ten carry roughly 2.6%. Sequencing was done on a sample of PBMCs or a T cell subset sorted from them (not recorded which). The receptors derive from an adult woman who had mild COVID-19 (a few samples of this study predate the infection). Cell type and time point are not known.

This chain joins TRBV6-1 and TRBJ2-7, with TRBD1 matching 9 bases. Looked up from germline, CDR1 is MNHNS and CDR2 is SASEGT. The CDR3 is 15 amino acids. V dropped 6 bases and J dropped 5; count of bases not matched to a gene: 11. CDR3 region: CASRITGTGKNEQYF. The CDR3, as DNA: TGTGCCAGCAGGATTACCGGGACAGGGAAGAACGAGCAGTACTTC.

This clonotype was found a few times. This sequence joins TRBV25-1 and TRBJ2-7; unclear D gene. Per germline, CDR1 MGHDK and CDR2 SYGVNS. Between the trimmed V and J ends, which lost 3 bases and 0 bases, there was a span of 6 bases. This CDR3 comprises 13 residues. CDR3 coding DNA: TGTGCCAGCAGTGACCCCTCCTCCTACGAGCAGTACTTC. Protein: CASSDPSSYEQYF.

The chain links TRBV4-1 to TRBJ1-4, with D possibly being TRBD1 (6 bases). V was cut by 1 base and J by 3 bases, with 12 bases left in between. Germline values: CDR1 MGHRA, CDR2 YSYEKL. This CDR3 region has 16 residues. The DNA of the CDR3 is TGCGCCAGCAGCCAAGCTGGGGGGGCAGCTAATGAAAAACTGTTTTTT. Its translation is CASSQAGGAANEKLFF.

This clonotype has a handful of counts. This chain joins TRBV4-2 and TRBJ2-3; 11 bases are shared with TRBD2. Unmatched junction bases numbered 7, after V lost 0 bases and J lost 8 bases. Per germline, CDR1 LGHNA and CDR2 YNFKEQ. The CDR3 has 16 residues. CDR3 sequence reads: CASSQETSGGRSTQYF. CDR3 DNA: TGTGCCAGCAGCCAAGAAACTAGCGGGGGTCGTAGTACGCAGTATTTT.

In this sample, this clonotype turned up a few times. The chain joins TRBV2 to TRBJ2-7, with D perhaps TRBD1 or TRBD2 (6 bases each). Germline CDR1 reads SNHLY; CDR2 reads FYNNEI. This CDR3 has 12 residues. Trimming removed 0 bases from V and 12 bases from J, with 12 bases in between. CDR3 nucleotides: TGTGCCAGCAGTGAAGCTTGGGGGGCCTCGTACTTC. Translating it yields CASSEAWGASYF.

The CDR3 DNA sequence: TGTGCCAGCAGTCCTTTGAAGCCTCGGGGATCGCCAGATACGCAGTATTTT. Protein product: CASSPLKPRGSPDTQYF. The rearrangement uses TRBV6-5 and TRBJ2-3, with a possible D match to TRBD2 (5 bases). The CDR3 extends over 17 amino acids. The ends were cut back, 5 bases at V and 4 bases at J, with 22 bases in the middle. The V gene's germline CDR1 is MNHEY and CDR2 SVGAGI.

This clonotype was seen only a few times. The chain links TRBV10-3 to TRBJ2-3, with 11 positions matching TRBD2. V lost 4 bases and J lost 3; bases outside the gene matches: 6. Germline CDR1 ENHRY, CDR2 SYGVKD. The CDR3 loop spans 16 amino acids. As DNA, the CDR3 is TGTGCCATCAGTGGACTAGCGGGGACCATTACAGATACGCAGTATTTT. It is translated as CAISGLAGTITDTQYF.

Only a few counts were recorded for this clonotype. The J gene is TRBJ1-5, the V gene TRBV3-1; no clear D. Germline V gene sequence: CDR1 LGHDT, CDR2 YNNKEL (reference sequence). Trimming took 4 bases from V and 10 from J, leaving 17 bases between them. The CDR3 totals 14 residues. In DNA, the CDR3 is TGTGCCAGCAGCCCTGCCGGAAGGATCAGCCCCCAGCATTTT. Translation gives CASSPAGRISPQHF.